The sequence of this T cell receptor (beta chain) was determined in a study of beta chain features in type 1 diabetes (dated by TCRdb to the late 2010s). Notes on the research overall: Mean age, gender distribution, total cell number and subset yield did not differ between patients and healthy donors. A total of 100 million to 140 million sorted cells were examined across all samples, and the number of cells per subset was strongly correlated with RNA yield. The study compared the TCRB repertoires of sorted circulating CD4+ T cell subsets in recently diagnosed type 1 diabetes patients with those in matched healthy donors. Whereas all 30 or so donors provided naive and central memory subsets, regulatory and stem cell-like memory subsets were isolated from just 8 patients and roughly eight healthy donors. Broad study findings and their caveats: At VDJ recombination sites, patients with type 1 diabetes made fewer insertions and deleted more nucleotides, a pattern implying thymic rearrangement abnormalities. Naive, central memory and regulatory TCRB repertoires appeared to be more alike among patients than among healthy donors. Type 1 diabetes patients showed a moderate but significant shortening of TCRB CDR3 length in all four CD4+ subsets. Shorter templates might be favored by PCR, yet because patient and control samples were amplified and corrected together, any such skew would affect both groups equally. Sequencing cDNA rather than genomic DNA could over-represent highly expressing activated cells, although activation and CD3 levels did not differ between groups. Because the HLA sub-analyses included only small numbers of individuals, any influence of HLA type on TCRB rearrangement was left unresolved.

The germline V gene supplies CDR1 SGHTA and CDR2 FQGNSA. There are 15 amino acids in the CDR3, from cysteine to phenylalanine inclusive. CDR3 DNA only is kept here, 45 bases in frame from base 1. V sheds 0 bases and J sheds 2 bases, leaving 10 bases between their ends. A single peripheral blood draw of about 116 mL on average was collected from each donor into heparinised tubes. A BD FACSAria II was used to sort naive, central memory, regulatory and stem cell-like memory CD4+ T cells with a panel that included CD45RO, CCR7, CD25, CD127, CD95 and CD27. Every sorted population had a purity above 95%. PBMCs were isolated immediately by Lymphoprep density gradient centrifugation and stained directly without culture. To minimize batch effects, samples were stained and sorted in pairs, one healthy donor with one patient per experiment. The entire amount of isolated RNA was reverse transcribed using the High Capacity cDNA Reverse Transcription Kit, so the sequenced TCRB transcripts were expressed ones. Naive, central memory and regulatory T cell samples underwent deep immunoSEQ sequencing, averaging around 4 million total reads per sample. After sorted cells were lysed in RLT buffer, RNA was extracted with DNase-treated RNeasy Micro or Mini kits, with the choice depending on cell number. Each cell subset was processed separately to prevent cross-contamination, with patient and healthy donor samples processed together. Using the immunoSEQ multiplex PCR, TCRB sequences were amplified from cDNA into 87-bp fragments spanning the CDR3 region. Sequencing of the amplicons was done on the Illumina HiSeq platform. As for the original processing: PCR bias was computationally corrected using synthetic template baselines, reads within Hamming distance 2 were collapsed, and singletons that could not be merged were discarded. Reads were aligned against IMGT to assign V, D and J genes, CDR3 length and insertions or deletions at six rearrangement sites. Clonotype counts were normalized to sorted cell number within each subset before computing true diversity and Gini coefficients with the tcR R package. Repertoire sharing was quantified using the overlap coefficient calculated on TCRB nucleotide sequences. Out-of-frame TCRB sequences from naive cells were analyzed as a proxy for the pre-selection repertoire. TCRdb re-hosts the immuneACCESS table, in-frame sequences only. Its copies lack some clones; in the studies checked, an unresolved V gene accounts for under half of them, and the cause for the rest is not known. D and trimming were read from the DNA, whereas the V and J calls and clone size are those reported in that table. For this sample there are 400,000 to 500,000 clones; approximately 15% appear just once. Jointly, the top ten make up approximately 0.038% of the sample.

This clone was recorded a few times. Its antigen remains unidentified. No qualities accompany the bases; no much larger clone lies one base away. The sample consisted of naive CD4+ T cells from blood. Per the publication, the cell subset or site label means: true naive CD4+ T cells. The chain is encoded by TRBV7-2 joined to TRBJ2-5; confidence is insufficient to name the D gene. The TCR comes from a man aged 25-45 years in good health. CDR3 protein: CASSLAMLKQETQYF. The DNA sequence follows: TGTGCCAGCAGCTTAGCTATGTTGAAACAAGAGACCCAGTACTTC.